This T cell receptor (beta chain) was found in a study of T cells in tuberculosis. Overall study findings and caveats: Some low-affinity tetramer-binding T cells may be absent from this sample.

The junction had 5 bases not matched to a gene; V was cut back by 2 bases and J by 5 bases. This CDR3 spans 16 amino acids. The germline gives CDR1 SGHTA, CDR2 FQGNSA. Cells were sorted from thawed PBMC rested overnight and stained with GMM-loaded CD1B tetramer, viability dye and anti-CD3. The lipid loaded on the CD1B tetramers was C32 glucose monomycolate from Rhodococcus equi. CD14-expressing monocytes were removed from PBMC before cryopreservation and sorting. Libraries were prepared by immunoSEQ multiplex PCR; TCRdb keeps only in-frame clonotypes and omits some of them. The sample has 70,000 to 95,000 clones, approximately 91% seen once.

The chain employs TRBV7-2 and TRBJ2-2; 10 bases agree with TRBD2. The TCR was taken from an adult woman with latent tuberculosis. Sequences were obtained from CD1b-GMM tetramer-negative cells sorted from PBMCs. As DNA, the CDR3 is TGTGCCAGCAGCTTACGTACAGCGGGGGGGACCGGGGAGCTGTTTTTT. It is translated as CASSLRTAGGTGELFF.